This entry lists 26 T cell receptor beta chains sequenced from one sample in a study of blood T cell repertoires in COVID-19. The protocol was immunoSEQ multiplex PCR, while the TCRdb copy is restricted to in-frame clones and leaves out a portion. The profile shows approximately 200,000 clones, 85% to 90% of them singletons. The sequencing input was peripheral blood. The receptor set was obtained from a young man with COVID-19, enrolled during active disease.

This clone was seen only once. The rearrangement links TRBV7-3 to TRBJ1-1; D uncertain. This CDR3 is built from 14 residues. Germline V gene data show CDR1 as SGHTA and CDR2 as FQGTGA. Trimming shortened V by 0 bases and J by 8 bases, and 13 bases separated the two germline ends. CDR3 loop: CASSLTQLTEEAFF. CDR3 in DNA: TGTGCCAGCAGCTTAACACAGCTTACAGAGGAAGCTTTCTTT. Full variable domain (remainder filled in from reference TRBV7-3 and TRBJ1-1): GAGVSQTPSNKVTEKGKYVELRCDPISGHTALYWYRQSLGQGPEFLIYFQGTGAADDSGLPNDRFFAVRPEGSVSTLKIQRTERGDSAVYLCASSLTQLTEEAFFGQGTRLTVV.

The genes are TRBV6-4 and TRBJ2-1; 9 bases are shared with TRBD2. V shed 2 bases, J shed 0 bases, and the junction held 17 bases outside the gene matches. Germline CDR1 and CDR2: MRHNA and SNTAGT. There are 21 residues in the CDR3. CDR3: CASSDLLGTVGSGSSYNEQFF. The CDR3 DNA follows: TGTGCCAGCAGTGACCTCCTCGGGACAGTTGGTAGCGGGAGCTCCTACAATGAGCAGTTCTTC.

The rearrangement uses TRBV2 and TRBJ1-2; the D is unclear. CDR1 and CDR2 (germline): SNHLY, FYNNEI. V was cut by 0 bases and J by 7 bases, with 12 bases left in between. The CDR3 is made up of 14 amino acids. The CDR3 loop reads CASSEAERARGYTF. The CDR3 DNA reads TGTGCCAGCAGTGAAGCGGAGAGGGCGCGTGGCTACACCTTC.

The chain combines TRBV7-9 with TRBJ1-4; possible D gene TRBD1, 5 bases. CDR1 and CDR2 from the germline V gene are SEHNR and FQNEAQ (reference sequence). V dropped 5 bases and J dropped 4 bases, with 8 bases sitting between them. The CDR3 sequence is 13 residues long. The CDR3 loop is CASSGDSNEKLFF. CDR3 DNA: TGTGCCAGCAGCGGTGACAGTAATGAAAAACTGTTTTTT.

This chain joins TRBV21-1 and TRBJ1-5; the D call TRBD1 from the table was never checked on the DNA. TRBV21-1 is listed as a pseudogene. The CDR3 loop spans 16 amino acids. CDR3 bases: TGTGCCAGCAGCAAAGCGTGGCAGGGAAGGGATCAGCCCCAGCATTTT. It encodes CASSKAWQGRDQPQHF.

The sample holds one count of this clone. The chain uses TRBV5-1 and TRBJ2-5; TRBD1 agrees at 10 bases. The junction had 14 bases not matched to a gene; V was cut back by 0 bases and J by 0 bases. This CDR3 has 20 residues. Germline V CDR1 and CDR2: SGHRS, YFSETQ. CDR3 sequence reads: CASSLGIVSPGQGYQETQYF. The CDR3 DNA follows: TGCGCCAGCAGCTTGGGGATAGTATCTCCGGGACAGGGGTACCAAGAGACCCAGTACTTC.

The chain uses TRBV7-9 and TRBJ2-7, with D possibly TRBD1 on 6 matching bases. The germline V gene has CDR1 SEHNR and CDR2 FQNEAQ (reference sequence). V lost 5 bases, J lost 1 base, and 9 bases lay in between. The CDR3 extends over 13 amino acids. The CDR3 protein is CASSTDSSYEQYF. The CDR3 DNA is TGTGCCAGCAGCACGGACAGTTCCTACGAGCAGTACTTC.

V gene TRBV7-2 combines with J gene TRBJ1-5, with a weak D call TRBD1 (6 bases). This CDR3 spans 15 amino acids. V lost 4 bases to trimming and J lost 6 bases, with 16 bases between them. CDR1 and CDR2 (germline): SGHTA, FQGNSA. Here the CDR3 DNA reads TGTGCCAGCAGCTCATTACCCACAGGGAGTCAGCCCCAGCATTTT. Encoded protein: CASSSLPTGSQPQHF.

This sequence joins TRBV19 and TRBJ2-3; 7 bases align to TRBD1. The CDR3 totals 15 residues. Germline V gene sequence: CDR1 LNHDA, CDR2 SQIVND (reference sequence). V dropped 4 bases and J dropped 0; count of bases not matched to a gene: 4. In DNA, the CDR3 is TGTGCCAGTAGTACGGGACAGCCTAGCACAGATACGCAGTATTTT. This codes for CASSTGQPSTDTQYF. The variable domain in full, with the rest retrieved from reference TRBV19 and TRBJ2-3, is DGGITQSPKYLFRKEGQNVTLSCEQNLNHDAMYWYRQDPGQGLRLIYYSQIVNDFQKGDIAEGYSVSREKKESFPLTVTSAQKNPTAFYLCASSTGQPSTDTQYFGPGTRLTVL.

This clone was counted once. The CDR3 loop reads CASSSFGNQPQHF. The DNA for the CDR3 is TGTGCCAGCAGTTCCTTTGGCAATCAGCCCCAGCATTTT. The chain carries TRBV28 and TRBJ1-5, with D uncertain. Germline V gene data show CDR1 as MDHEN and CDR2 as SYDVKM. V shed 4 bases and J shed 2 bases, with 6 bases lying between them. This CDR3 comprises 13 residues.

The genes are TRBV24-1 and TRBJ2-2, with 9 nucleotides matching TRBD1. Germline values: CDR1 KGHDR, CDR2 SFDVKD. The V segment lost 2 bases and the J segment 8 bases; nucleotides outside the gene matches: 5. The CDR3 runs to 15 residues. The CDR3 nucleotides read TGTGCCACCAGTGATTCGACAGGGGGGAAAGGGGAGCTGTTTTTT. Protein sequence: CATSDSTGGKGELFF.

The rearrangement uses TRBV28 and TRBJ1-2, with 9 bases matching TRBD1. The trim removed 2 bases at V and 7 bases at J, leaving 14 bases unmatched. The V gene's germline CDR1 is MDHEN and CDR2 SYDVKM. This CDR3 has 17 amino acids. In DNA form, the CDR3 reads TGTGCCAGCAGTTTACTCTCTGGCGGGACAGGGTCCCTTGGCTACACCTTC. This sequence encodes CASSLLSGGTGSLGYTF.

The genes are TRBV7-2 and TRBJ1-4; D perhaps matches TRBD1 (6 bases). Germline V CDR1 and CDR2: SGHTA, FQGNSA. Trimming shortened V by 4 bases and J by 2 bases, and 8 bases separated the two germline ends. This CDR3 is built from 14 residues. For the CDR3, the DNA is TGTGCCAGCAGCTCCCAGGGGACTAATGAAAAACTGTTTTTT. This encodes CASSSQGTNEKLFF.

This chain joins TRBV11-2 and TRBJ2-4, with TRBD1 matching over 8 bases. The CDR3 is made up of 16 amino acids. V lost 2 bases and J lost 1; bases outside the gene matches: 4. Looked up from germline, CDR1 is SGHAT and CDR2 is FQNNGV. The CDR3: CASSLWTGRAKNIQYF. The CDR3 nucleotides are TGTGCCAGCAGCTTATGGACAGGGAGGGCCAAAAACATTCAGTACTTC. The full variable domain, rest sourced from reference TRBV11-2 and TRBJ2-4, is EAGVAQSPRYKIIEKRQSVAFWCNPISGHATLYWYQQILGQGPKLLIQFQNNGVVDDSQLPKDRFSAERLKGVDSTLKIQPAKLEDSAVYLCASSLWTGRAKNIQYFGAGTRLSVL.

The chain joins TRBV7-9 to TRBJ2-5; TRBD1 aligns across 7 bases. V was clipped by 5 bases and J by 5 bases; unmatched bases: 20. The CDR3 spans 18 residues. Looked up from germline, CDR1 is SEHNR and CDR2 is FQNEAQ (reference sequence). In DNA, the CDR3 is TGTGCCAGCAGCCTACCACTTCTACAGGGGACCCCTTGGGAGACCCAGTACTTC. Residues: CASSLPLLQGTPWETQYF. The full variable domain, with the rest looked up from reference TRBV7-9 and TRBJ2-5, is DTGVSQNPRHKITKRGQNVTFRCDPISEHNRLYWYRQTLGQGPEFLTYFQNEAQLEKSRLLSDRFSAERPKGSFSTLEIQRTEQGDSAMYLCASSLPLLQGTPWETQYFGPGTRLLVL.

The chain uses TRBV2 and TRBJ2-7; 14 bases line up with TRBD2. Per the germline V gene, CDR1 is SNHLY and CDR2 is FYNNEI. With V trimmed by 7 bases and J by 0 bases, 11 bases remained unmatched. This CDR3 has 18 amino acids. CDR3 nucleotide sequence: TGTGCCAGCAATCCGGGACTAGCGGGAGCCATCCCCTCCTACGAGCAGTACTTC. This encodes CASNPGLAGAIPSYEQYF.

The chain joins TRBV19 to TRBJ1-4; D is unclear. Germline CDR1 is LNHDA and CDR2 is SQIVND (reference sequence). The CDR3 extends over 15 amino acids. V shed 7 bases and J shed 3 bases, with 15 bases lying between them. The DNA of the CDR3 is TGTGCCAGTATCAAGAGGGCGGGGTCTAATGAAAAACTGTTTTTT. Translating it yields CASIKRAGSNEKLFF.

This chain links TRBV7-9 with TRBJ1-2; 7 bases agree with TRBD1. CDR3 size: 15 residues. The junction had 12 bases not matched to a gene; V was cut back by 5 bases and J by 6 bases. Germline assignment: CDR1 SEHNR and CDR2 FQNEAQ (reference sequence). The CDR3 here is CASSVYRDSDNGYTF. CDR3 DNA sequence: TGTGCCAGCAGCGTTTACCGGGACAGCGATAATGGCTACACCTTC.

The CDR3 DNA sequence: TGTGCCAGCAGCGTGAGCGGGGGAACATACAATGAGCAGTTCTTC. Translated: CASSVSGGTYNEQFF. The chain couples TRBV5-6 to TRBJ2-1; 8 nucleotides agree with TRBD2. This CDR3 has 15 residues. Trimming at V came to 4 bases and at J to 4 bases, leaving 7 bases not matched to a gene. Germline V gene data show CDR1 as SGHDT and CDR2 as YYEEEE.

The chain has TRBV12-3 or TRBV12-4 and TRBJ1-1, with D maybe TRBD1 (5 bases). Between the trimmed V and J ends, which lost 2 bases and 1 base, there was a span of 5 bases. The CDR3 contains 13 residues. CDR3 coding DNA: TGTGCCAGCAGTTTAACAGGGAACACTGAAGCTTTCTTT. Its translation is CASSLTGNTEAFF.

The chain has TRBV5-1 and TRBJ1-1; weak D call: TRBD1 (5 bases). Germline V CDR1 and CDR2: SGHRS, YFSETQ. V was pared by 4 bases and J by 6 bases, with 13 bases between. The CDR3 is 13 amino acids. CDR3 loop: CASSRTGGSEAFF. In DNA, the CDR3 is TGCGCCAGCAGCCGGACGGGGGGTTCTGAAGCTTTCTTT.

The CDR3 DNA reads as TGTGCCAGCAGCCCCGGAGGGGATGGAGGGATCGAGCAGTACTTC. Encoded protein: CASSPGGDGGIEQYF. J is TRBJ2-7 and V is TRBV5-6; perhaps TRBD2 as D (6 bases). Per germline, CDR1 SGHDT and CDR2 YYEEEE. Trimming took off 4 bases at V and 6 bases at J, with 20 bases between the two ends. This CDR3 has 15 residues.

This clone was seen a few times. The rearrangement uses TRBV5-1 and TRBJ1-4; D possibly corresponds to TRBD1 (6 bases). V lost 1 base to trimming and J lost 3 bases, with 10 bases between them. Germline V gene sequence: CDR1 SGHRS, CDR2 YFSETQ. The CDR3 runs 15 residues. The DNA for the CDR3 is TGCGCCAGCAGCTTGAGCGACAGGCCTAATGAAAAACTGTTTTTT. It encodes CASSLSDRPNEKLFF.

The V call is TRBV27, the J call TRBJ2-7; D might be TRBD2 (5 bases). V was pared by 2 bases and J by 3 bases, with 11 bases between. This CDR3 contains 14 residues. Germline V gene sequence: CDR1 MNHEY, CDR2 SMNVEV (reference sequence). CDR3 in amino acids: CASSLGDYGYEQYF. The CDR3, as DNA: TGTGCCAGCAGTTTAGGAGACTATGGCTACGAGCAGTACTTC.

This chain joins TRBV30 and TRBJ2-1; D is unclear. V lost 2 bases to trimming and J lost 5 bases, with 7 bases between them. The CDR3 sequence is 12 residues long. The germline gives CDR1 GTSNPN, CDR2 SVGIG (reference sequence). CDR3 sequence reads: CAWSPRNNEQFF. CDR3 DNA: TGTGCCTGGAGTCCCAGGAACAATGAGCAGTTCTTC.

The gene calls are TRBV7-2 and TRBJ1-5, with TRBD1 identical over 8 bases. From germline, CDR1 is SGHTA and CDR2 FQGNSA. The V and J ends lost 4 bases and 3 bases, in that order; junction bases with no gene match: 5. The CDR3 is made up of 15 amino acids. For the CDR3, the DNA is TGTGCCAGCAGCTCCTGGACAGGGCCCAATCAGCCCCAGCATTTT. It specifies CASSSWTGPNQPQHF.